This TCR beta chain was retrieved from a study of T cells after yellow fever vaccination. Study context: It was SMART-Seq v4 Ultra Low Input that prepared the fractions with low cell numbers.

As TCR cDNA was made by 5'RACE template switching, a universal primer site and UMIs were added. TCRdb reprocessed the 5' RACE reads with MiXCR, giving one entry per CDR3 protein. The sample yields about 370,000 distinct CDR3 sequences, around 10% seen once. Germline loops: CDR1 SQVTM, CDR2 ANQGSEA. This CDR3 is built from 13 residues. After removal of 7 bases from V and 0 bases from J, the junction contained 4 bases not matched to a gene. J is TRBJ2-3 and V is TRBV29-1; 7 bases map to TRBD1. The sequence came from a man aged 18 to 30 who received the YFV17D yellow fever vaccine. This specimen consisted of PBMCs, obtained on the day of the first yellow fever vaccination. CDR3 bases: TGCAGCGCCGACAGGGTGAGCACAGATACGCAGTATTTT. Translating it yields CSADRVSTDTQYF.